The 9 T cell receptor beta chains reported below all come from one sample, sequenced in a study of T cell responses to AZD1222 COVID-19 vaccine. Some clones are missing from TCRdb's copy, which holds only in-frame ones; the method was immunoSEQ multiplex PCR. This sample carries around 100,000 clones, around 87% of them seen once, and the ten largest clones take 4.2%. Sequencing used peripheral blood, obtained on day 0 of MenACWY control vaccination. All receptors derive from an adult in good health.

The chain joins TRBV3-1 (or the pseudogene TRBV3-2) to TRBJ2-5; perhaps TRBD2 as D (6 bases). The V gene's germline CDR1 is LGHDT and CDR2 YNNKEL (reference sequence). The CDR3 runs to 17 residues. Trimming removed 0 bases from V and 5 bases from J, with 19 bases in between. The CDR3 sequence: CASSQDRTGVMVETQYF. Written as DNA, the CDR3 is TGTGCCAGCAGCCAAGATAGAACGGGGGTAATGGTGGAGACCCAGTACTTC.

This clone came up once. The chain combines TRBV7-2 with TRBJ2-7, with D perhaps matching TRBD1 or TRBD2 (5 bases each). Germline loops: CDR1 SGHTA, CDR2 FQGNSA. CDR3 size: 17 residues. V shed 5 bases and J shed 5 bases, with 25 bases lying between them. CDR3 coding DNA: TGTGCCAGCAGCCTTCCGAAAGGGGCGGGCGGCCCGGACGAGCAGTACTTC. Protein sequence: CASSLPKGAGGPDEQYF.

The rearrangement joins TRBV5-6 to TRBJ1-5; 7 bases agree with TRBD1. Germline lookup yields CDR1 SGHDT and CDR2 YYEEEE. The CDR3 covers 13 residues. After removal of 5 bases from V and 2 bases from J, the junction contained 1 base not matched to a gene. CDR3 protein: CASSGQGNQPQHF. Written as DNA, the CDR3 is TGTGCCAGCAGTGGACAGGGCAATCAGCCCCAGCATTTT.

Remarks on this clone: Other DNA sequences within the sample encode an identical CDR3. The chain couples TRBV7-8 to TRBJ2-3; the D is unclear. The germline gives CDR1 SGHVS, CDR2 FQNEAQ. The V end lost 5 bases, the J end lost 2 bases, and 2 bases lay between the germline ends. The CDR3 is 11 amino acids. CDR3 residues: CASSLTDTQYF. CDR3 sequence (DNA): TGTGCCAGCAGCCTCACAGATACGCAGTATTTT.

CDR3 nucleotide sequence: TGCGCCAGCAGCCAACTTTGGGGGGGCCACTACGAGCAGTACTTC. It yields the protein CASSQLWGGHYEQYF. The rearrangement uses TRBV4-3 and TRBJ2-7; a possible D gene is TRBD2 (7 bases). The CDR3 runs to 15 residues. Germline V gene lookup returns CDR1 LGHNA and CDR2 YSLEER. V was cut by 2 bases and J by 3 bases, with 14 bases left in between.

The chain joins TRBV11-2 to TRBJ1-2; perhaps TRBD1 as D (5 bases). Trimming took off 4 bases at V and 6 bases at J, with 12 bases between the two ends. Germline values: CDR1 SGHAT, CDR2 FQNNGV. The CDR3 totals 13 residues. CDR3 region: CASSWGPFDGYTF. For the CDR3, the DNA is TGTGCCAGCAGCTGGGGACCTTTTGATGGCTACACCTTC. The whole variable domain, filled in from reference TRBV11-2 and TRBJ1-2, reads EAGVAQSPRYKIIEKRQSVAFWCNPISGHATLYWYQQILGQGPKLLIQFQNNGVVDDSQLPKDRFSAERLKGVDSTLKIQPAKLEDSAVYLCASSWGPFDGYTFGSGTRLTVV.

The chain employs TRBV4-1 and TRBJ2-1, with D perhaps TRBD2 (5 bases). The CDR3 consists of 14 residues. Germline lookup yields CDR1 MGHRA and CDR2 YSYEKL. Trimming took off 1 base at V and 5 bases at J, with 9 bases between the two ends. CDR3 bases: TGCGCCAGCAGCCAAGTTCCAGCGGACAATGAGCAGTTCTTC. It yields the protein CASSQVPADNEQFF.

The chain links TRBV11-3 to TRBJ2-1; 7 nucleotides match TRBD1. The CDR3 loop spans 13 amino acids. The germline CDR1 and CDR2 sequences are SGHNT and YENEEA. Trimming cost V 0 bases and J 9 bases; bases outside gene matches: 2. The CDR3 nucleotides are TGTGCCAGCAGCTTAGAGGGGGACAGTGAGCAGTTCTTC. Translating gives CASSLEGDSEQFF.

The chain combines TRBV3-1 (or the pseudogene TRBV3-2) with TRBJ2-7; 9 positions match TRBD2. The CDR3 has 15 residues. Germline V gene lookup returns CDR1 LGHDT and CDR2 YNNKEL (reference sequence). Trimming took 5 bases from V and 3 from J; bases not matched to a gene: 8. Here the CDR3 DNA reads TGTGCCAGCAGCTCAAGAGCGGGAGGAGGCTACGAGCAGTACTTC. Residues: CASSSRAGGGYEQYF.